These 14 T cell receptor beta chains were all obtained from the same sample, sequenced in a study of blood T cell repertoires in COVID-19. Clones were sequenced by immunoSEQ multiplex PCR, and TCRdb holds only the in-frame ones, with some missing. The table lists over 200,000 clones, approximately 91% of them singletons, with 6.5% in the top ten. The sequencing input was peripheral blood. These receptors came from a man in his 60s who had recovered from COVID-19.

The genes are TRBV7-2 and TRBJ1-3; 7 nucleotides match TRBD1. Trimming took 0 bases from V and 4 from J; bases not matched to a gene: 3. In germline, CDR1 is SGHTA, CDR2 FQGNSA. The CDR3 length is 15 residues. The CDR3 is CASSLAGTEGNTIYF. The CDR3 coding sequence is TGTGCCAGCAGCTTAGCAGGGACAGAAGGAAACACCATATATTTT. The entire variable domain, with the rest obtained from reference TRBV7-2 and TRBJ1-3, is as follows: GAGVSQSPSNKVTEKGKDVELRCDPISGHTALYWYRQSLGQGLEFLIYFQGNSAPDKSGLPSDRFSAERTGGSVSTLTIQRTQQEDSAVYLCASSLAGTEGNTIYFGEGSWLTVV.

This clone has just one count. This chain links TRBV7-9 with TRBJ2-7, with 9 nucleotides matching TRBD1. CDR1 SEHNR and CDR2 FQNEAQ come from the germline V gene (reference sequence). The length of the CDR3 is 11 residues. Trimming cost V 11 bases and J 6 bases; bases outside gene matches: 5. As DNA, the CDR3 is TGTGCCGGCTCGACAGGGGGCGAGCAGTACTTC. This sequence encodes CAGSTGGEQYF.

The chain couples TRBV7-9 to TRBJ1-1; TRBD1 matches at 10 bases. The V and J ends lost 1 base and 7 bases, in that order; junction bases with no gene match: 6. This CDR3 has 15 amino acids. Germline V gene sequence: CDR1 SEHNR, CDR2 FQNEAQ (reference sequence). The CDR3 region is CASSLGTGGVNEAFF. CDR3 coding DNA: TGTGCCAGCAGCTTAGGGACAGGGGGTGTTAATGAAGCTTTCTTT.

The chain couples TRBV7-2 to TRBJ1-2; 7 nucleotides align to TRBD1. Germline loops: CDR1 SGHTA, CDR2 FQGNSA. The CDR3 runs 14 residues. The trim removed 5 bases at V and 7 bases at J, leaving 10 bases unmatched. CDR3 amino acids: CASSRYRGKCGYTF. CDR3 nucleotides: TGTGCCAGCAGCAGATACAGGGGTAAGTGTGGCTACACCTTC.

This sequence joins TRBV27 and TRBJ1-5; no definite D call. The CDR3 has 16 residues. V shed 1 base and J shed 6 bases, with 16 bases lying between them. Germline CDR1 is MNHEY and CDR2 is SMNVEV (reference sequence). The CDR3 nucleotides read TGTGCCAGCAGTTTATTAGCCGGGTTCGGTGGTCAGCCCCAGCATTTT. This gives the protein CASSLLAGFGGQPQHF.

The chain carries TRBV24-1 and TRBJ2-7, with 10 positions matching TRBD1. This CDR3 comprises 15 residues. V lost 5 bases and J lost 0; bases outside the gene matches: 3. Germline V gives CDR1 KGHDR, CDR2 SFDVKD. CDR3 protein: CATSGGQGISYEQYF. CDR3 in DNA: TGTGCCACCAGTGGGGGACAGGGGATCTCCTACGAGCAGTACTTC.

The chain carries TRBV5-6 and TRBJ2-5; possible D gene TRBD1, 6 bases. The V end lost 4 bases, the J end lost 5 bases, and 12 bases lay between the germline ends. CDR1 and CDR2 from the germline V gene are SGHDT and YYEEEE. The length of the CDR3 is 13 residues. This CDR3 is CASSLQGSETQYF. DNA of the CDR3: TGTGCCAGCAGCCTACAGGGCTCCGAGACCCAGTACTTC. Variable domain in full (rest from reference TRBV5-6 and TRBJ2-5): DAGVTQSPTHLIKTRGQQVTLRCSPKSGHDTVSWYQQALGQGPQFIFQYYEEEERQRGNFPDRFSGHQFPNYSSELNVNALLLGDSALYLCASSLQGSETQYFGPGTRLLVL.

V is TRBV7-9 and J is TRBJ2-5; 10 bases are a match to TRBD2. The CDR3 sequence is 13 residues long. The V gene's germline CDR1 is SEHNR and CDR2 FQNEAQ (reference sequence). The J segment lost 3 bases and the V segment lost 6 bases, leaving 1 base of the junction unmatched. The CDR3: CASRLAGEETQYF. The CDR3 DNA is TGTGCCAGCAGGCTAGCGGGAGAAGAGACCCAGTACTTC.

The V gene is TRBV6-5, the J gene TRBJ1-1; tentatively, D is TRBD1 (5 bases). The CDR3 loop spans 15 amino acids. V lost 4 bases to trimming and J lost 3 bases, with 15 bases between them. Germline V CDR1 and CDR2: MNHEY, SVGAGI. CDR3 residues: CASSFRGLLDTEAFF. In DNA form, the CDR3 reads TGTGCCAGCAGTTTCCGGGGGTTACTCGACACTGAAGCTTTCTTT.

The chain uses TRBV5-1 and TRBJ1-1; 7 bases line up with TRBD1. The CDR3 sequence is 15 residues long. The trim removed 1 base at V and 1 base at J, leaving 4 bases unmatched. CDR1 and CDR2 (germline): SGHRS, YFSETQ. In DNA form, the CDR3 reads TGCGCCAGCAGCTTGTCCGGGACAGCGAACACTGAAGCTTTCTTT. It translates to CASSLSGTANTEAFF.

V usage is TRBV19 and J usage is TRBJ1-2; a possible D gene is TRBD1 (5 bases). The V gene lost 5 bases and the J gene lost 4 bases, with 14 bases spanning the gap. The CDR3 is 14 residues long. From germline, CDR1 is LNHDA and CDR2 SQIVND (reference sequence). The CDR3 bases are TGTGCCAGTAGTCTGAGGCAGGGCGGCTATGGCTACACCTTC. This codes for CASSLRQGGYGYTF.

The genes are TRBV19 and TRBJ1-1, with 10 positions matching TRBD1. Germline V gene data show CDR1 as LNHDA and CDR2 as SQIVND (reference sequence). There are 16 residues in the CDR3. V lost 4 bases to trimming and J lost 4 bases; unmatched junction nucleotides: 9. The chain's CDR3 is CASSRGTGVTGTEAFF. The DNA for the CDR3 is TGTGCCAGTAGTAGGGGGACAGGGGTAACGGGCACTGAAGCTTTCTTT.

V and J are TRBV19 and TRBJ2-5; 7 nucleotides agree with TRBD1. The CDR3 is 14 residues long. Germline lookup yields CDR1 LNHDA and CDR2 SQIVND (reference sequence). V was clipped by 3 bases and J by 4 bases; unmatched bases: 5. The CDR3 is CASSIYGTAETQYF. DNA of the CDR3: TGTGCCAGTAGTATCTACGGGACAGCAGAGACCCAGTACTTC.

The chain has TRBV9 and TRBJ2-7; 11 nucleotides agree with TRBD2. V shed 3 bases and J 1 base; nucleotides not matched to a gene: 3. The V gene's germline CDR1 is SGDLS and CDR2 YYNGEE. The CDR3 runs 15 residues. This CDR3 reads CASSGGTSGSYEQYF. CDR3 DNA sequence: TGTGCCAGCAGCGGAGGGACTAGCGGTTCCTACGAGCAGTACTTC.